This entry lists 22 T cell receptor beta chains sequenced from one sample in a study of T cells in localized non-small cell lung cancer (dated by TCRdb to about 2020). Library generation was performed with the immunoSEQ multiplex PCR assay. Sourced from immuneACCESS, this table was stored by TCRdb with only in-frame sequences that have V and J called. A share of the clones is absent; for the studies checked, an unresolved V gene accounts for under half, and the remainder has no known explanation. Across this sample there are 1,500 to 2,000 clones, with over 30% seen only once. The biggest ten clones account for around 20% of the sample. This specimen was normal lung tissue next to the tumor, taken before any cancer treatment. These receptors all come from a male donor aged 60 or over with stage I squamous cell lung carcinoma.

This clone occurred a few times. The J gene is TRBJ2-1, the V gene TRBV6-8; TRBD1 aligns across 8 bases. Unmatched junction bases numbered 20, after V lost 7 bases and J lost 0 bases. Per germline, CDR1 MNHGY and CDR2 SAAAGT. The CDR3 loop spans 20 amino acids. This CDR3 reads CASTLKPGQVSWSSYNEQFF. CDR3 in DNA: TGTGCCAGCACTTTGAAGCCGGGACAGGTCTCTTGGAGCTCCTACAATGAGCAGTTCTTC.

V usage is TRBV19 and J usage is TRBJ2-3; 7 nucleotides align to TRBD2. The germline V gene encodes CDR1 LNHDA and CDR2 SQIVND (reference sequence). Trimming removed 0 bases from V and 7 bases from J; junction bases left unmatched: 10. The CDR3 extends over 16 amino acids. The CDR3 is CASSIDQGGRQNTQYF. The CDR3 nucleotides read TGTGCCAGTAGTATAGATCAGGGCGGGAGACAGAATACGCAGTATTTT.

J is TRBJ1-2 and V is TRBV6-7; 8 nucleotides align to TRBD1. TRBV6-7 has ORF status, its function being uncertain. This CDR3 spans 15 amino acids. V lost 5 bases, J lost 2 bases, and 7 bases stayed unmatched. CDR3 nucleotide sequence: TGTGCCAGCAGTGAAGGGTCAGGGGGCAACTATGGCTACACCTTC. Translating it yields CASSEGSGGNYGYTF.

V gene TRBV11-3 combines with J gene TRBJ2-3; D is possibly TRBD2 (6 bases). The V gene's germline CDR1 is SGHNT and CDR2 YENEEA. The CDR3 loop spans 18 amino acids. V dropped 2 bases and J dropped 2 bases, with 20 bases sitting between them. The CDR3 loop is CASSLTPLREVPTDTQYF. In nucleotides, the CDR3 is TGTGCCAGCAGCTTAACCCCTTTGAGGGAGGTACCCACAGATACGCAGTATTTT.

This sequence joins TRBV29-1 and TRBJ2-7, with 9 bases aligning to TRBD1. J gave up 4 bases and V 8 bases, and 6 bases lay outside the gene matches. Per germline, CDR1 SQVTM and CDR2 ANQGSEA. The CDR3 covers 12 residues. CDR3 in amino acids: CSSTGTGYEQYF. Here the CDR3 DNA reads TGCAGCTCTACCGGGACAGGGTACGAGCAGTACTTC.

This clone has only a few counts. The junction differs from germline at one of its ends, possibly a read error. This chain connects TRBV6-8 to TRBJ2-7; 7 positions agree with TRBD2. CDR3 length equals 16 residues. Looked up from germline, CDR1 is MNHGY and CDR2 is SAAAGT. CDR3 region: CASSYPSAGAPYKQYF. In DNA form, the CDR3 reads TGTGCCAGCAGTTACCCTTCCGCGGGAGCCCCCTACAAGCAGTACTTC.

This clone is large. The rearrangement uses TRBV7-5 and TRBJ2-5; the D call TRBD2 from the table was never checked on the DNA. TRBV7-5 is a recognized pseudogene. This CDR3 is built from 15 residues. This CDR3 reads CVRSFIAGNQETQYF. CDR3 in DNA: TGTGTCAGAAGCTTCATAGCGGGCAACCAAGAGACCCAGTACTTC.

Only a few counts were recorded for this clone. The rearrangement uses TRBV10-2 and TRBJ2-5, with D perhaps TRBD1 or TRBD2 (5 bases each). Germline V CDR1 and CDR2: WSHSY, SAAADI. This CDR3 is built from 14 residues. Between the trimmed V and J ends, which lost 5 bases and 5 bases, there was a span of 15 bases. The CDR3 DNA follows: TGCGCCAGCAGTAGGGACGCAAGAGGGGAGACCCAGTACTTC. Protein product: CASSRDARGETQYF.

J is TRBJ2-7 and V is TRBV6-8, with 9 positions matching TRBD1. CDR3 length: 14 residues. Losses at the gene ends were 5 bases for V and 4 bases for J; bases not matched to a gene: 6. Germline CDR1 reads MNHGY; CDR2 reads SAAAGT. The chain's CDR3 is CASSPWDRAYEQYF. The CDR3 DNA reads TGTGCCAGCAGTCCCTGGGACAGGGCATACGAGCAGTACTTC.

The gene calls are TRBV30 and TRBJ2-7; D is ambiguous. The length of the CDR3 is 14 residues. Germline CDR1 is GTSNPN and CDR2 is SVGIG (reference sequence). Trimming stripped 4 bases from V and 3 bases from J, with 16 bases between. The CDR3 protein is CAWKQRVGNYEQYF. DNA for the CDR3: TGTGCCTGGAAACAACGGGTAGGGAACTACGAGCAGTACTTC.

By share, this clone ranks as medium-sized (0.01 to 0.1%). X marks the residue encoded by a base that is unread or ambiguous. This sequence joins TRBV9 and TRBJ1-4; D may be TRBD1 (5 bases). Germline V gives CDR1 SGDLS, CDR2 YYNGEE. V dropped 5 bases and J dropped 8 bases, with 13 bases sitting between them. This CDR3 comprises 13 residues. CDR3 nucleotide sequence: TGTGCCAGCAGTGATGGGACTTCRGAAAAACTGTTTTTT. It yields the protein CASSDGTXEKLFF. The complete CDR3 reads CASSDGTSEKLFF.

V is TRBV18 and J is TRBJ2-2; D ambiguous. CDR3 length equals 15 residues. V was clipped by 0 bases and J by 2 bases, with 7 bases between them. The germline CDR1 and CDR2 sequences are KGHSH and LQKENI. The CDR3 sequence: CASSPPWGNTGELFF. CDR3 bases: TGTGCCAGCTCACCACCCTGGGGAAACACCGGGGAGCTGTTTTTT.

This chain joins TRBV18 and TRBJ2-1; perhaps TRBD2 as D (5 bases). The length of the CDR3 is 15 residues. CDR1 is KGHSH, CDR2 LQKENI, per germline. V lost 7 bases, J lost 9 bases, and 22 bases lay in between. CDR3 protein: CASLSPPWERGEQFF. As DNA, the CDR3 is TGTGCCAGCTTATCACCTCCTTGGGAGCGAGGTGAGCAGTTCTTC.

This sequence joins TRBV19 and TRBJ2-2; D is perhaps TRBD2 (5 bases). Looked up from germline, CDR1 is LNHDA and CDR2 is SQIVND (reference sequence). The CDR3 is 15 residues long. The V gene lost 5 bases and the J gene lost 3 bases, with 13 bases spanning the gap. CDR3 region: CASSEGGSYTGELFF. Here the CDR3 DNA reads TGTGCCAGTAGTGAGGGCGGGTCTTACACCGGGGAGCTGTTTTTT.

By frequency in the sample, this clone is large. This rearrangement joins TRBV6-8 to TRBJ1-2, with D uncertain. From germline, CDR1 is MNHGY and CDR2 SAAAGT. The CDR3 spans 12 residues. V lost 6 bases, J lost 3 bases, and 8 bases lay in between. The CDR3 DNA sequence: TGTGCCAGCAGCCCACAAGACTATGGCTACACCTTC. Translation gives CASSPQDYGYTF.

The chain carries TRBV19 and TRBJ2-7, with TRBD2 as a possible D gene (6 bases). The CDR3 loop spans 15 amino acids. V was shortened by 0 bases and J by 3 bases, with 12 bases between the two germline ends. The germline CDR1 and CDR2 sequences are LNHDA and SQIVND (reference sequence). The DNA for the CDR3 is TGTGCCAGTAGTATAGAACTAGCATCCGTCTACGAGCAGTACTTC. Translated, it gives CASSIELASVYEQYF.

CDR3 DNA: TGTGCCAGCAGCGTAGCTACAGGGACAATCTCTGGTGGGGAGCAGTTCTTC. This codes for CASSVATGTISGGEQFF. The rearrangement links TRBV9 to TRBJ2-1; D possibly corresponds to TRBD1 (6 bases). CDR1 is SGDLS, CDR2 YYNGEE, per germline. Trimming shortened V by 0 bases and J by 10 bases, and 23 bases separated the two germline ends. This CDR3 is 17 amino acids long.

This clone was picked up a small number of times. The chain uses TRBV18 and TRBJ1-5; D unresolved. The CDR3 is made up of 13 amino acids. The V and J ends lost 3 bases and 5 bases respectively, with 8 bases between them. CDR1 and CDR2 from the germline V gene are KGHSH and LQKENI. CDR3 amino acids: CASSPTEDQPQHF. DNA for the CDR3: TGTGCCAGCTCACCCACCGAGGATCAGCCCCAGCATTTT.

V is TRBV12-5 and J is TRBJ1-5; TRBD1 might be the D (6 bases). V shed 6 bases and J shed 6 bases, with 12 bases lying between them. From germline, CDR1 is LGHNT and CDR2 FRNRAP. The CDR3 spans 13 residues. The CDR3 DNA follows: TGTGCTAGTGGCAGGGGCTTAGGTCAGCCCCAGCATTTT. Translated: CASGRGLGQPQHF.

V and J are TRBV11-3 and TRBJ2-7, with 9 nucleotides matching TRBD1. This CDR3 contains 17 residues. Germline trimming cut 3 bases from V and 3 bases from J; bases unmatched to any gene: 12. CDR1 and CDR2 from the germline V gene are SGHNT and YENEEA. The CDR3 DNA reads as TGTGCCAGCAGCTTGGAGATTCCGGGACAGGGTTTCTACGAGCAGTACTTC. Translation: CASSLEIPGQGFYEQYF.

By frequency in the sample, this clone is medium-sized. CDR3 sequence (DNA): TGTGCCAGCAGCCAAGGACAGGGGCCCTACAATGAGCAGTTCTTC. This translates into CASSQGQGPYNEQFF. The gene calls are TRBV11-3 and TRBJ2-1; TRBD1 matches at 9 bases. Per the germline V gene, CDR1 is SGHNT and CDR2 is YENEEA. The trim removed 5 bases at V and 2 bases at J, leaving 4 bases unmatched. This CDR3 has 15 amino acids.

V usage is TRBV28 and J usage is TRBJ2-1; 7 bases fit TRBD2. The CDR3 consists of 18 residues. With 3 bases clipped from V and 1 base from J, the junction kept 12 bases outside the gene matches. Germline CDR1 is MDHEN and CDR2 is SYDVKM. The CDR3 here is CASSLRARERPSYNEQFF. CDR3 in DNA: TGTGCCAGCAGTTTGAGGGCGCGGGAGCGCCCATCCTACAATGAGCAGTTCTTC.